This T cell receptor beta chain was identified during a study of CD8+ T cells in alopecia areata. Whole-study findings and limits: Sequence data from scalp samples additionally include resident alphabeta T cells of normal skin.

In each case, RNA was isolated and then reverse transcribed into cDNA as the sequencing template. TCRdb's table, derived via immunoSEQ multiplex PCR, lists solely in-frame clones and lacks some. The sample holds 150,000 or so clones, just over 65% seen once. J was trimmed by 4 bases and V by 6 bases; bases with no gene match: 8. This CDR3 is built from 14 residues. Germline CDR1 is MNHEY and CDR2 is SVGAGI. Turning to this clone: The antigen is not known.

J is TRBJ2-5 and V is TRBV6-5; 7 bases match TRBD1. The sequencing here drew on CD8+ T cells sorted from blood, taken at week 0. The receptor comes from a human donor with alopecia areata. The CDR3 DNA follows: TGTGCCAGCAGCGGTACCACAGGGGTAGAGACCCAGTACTTC. Translated: CASSGTTGVETQYF.